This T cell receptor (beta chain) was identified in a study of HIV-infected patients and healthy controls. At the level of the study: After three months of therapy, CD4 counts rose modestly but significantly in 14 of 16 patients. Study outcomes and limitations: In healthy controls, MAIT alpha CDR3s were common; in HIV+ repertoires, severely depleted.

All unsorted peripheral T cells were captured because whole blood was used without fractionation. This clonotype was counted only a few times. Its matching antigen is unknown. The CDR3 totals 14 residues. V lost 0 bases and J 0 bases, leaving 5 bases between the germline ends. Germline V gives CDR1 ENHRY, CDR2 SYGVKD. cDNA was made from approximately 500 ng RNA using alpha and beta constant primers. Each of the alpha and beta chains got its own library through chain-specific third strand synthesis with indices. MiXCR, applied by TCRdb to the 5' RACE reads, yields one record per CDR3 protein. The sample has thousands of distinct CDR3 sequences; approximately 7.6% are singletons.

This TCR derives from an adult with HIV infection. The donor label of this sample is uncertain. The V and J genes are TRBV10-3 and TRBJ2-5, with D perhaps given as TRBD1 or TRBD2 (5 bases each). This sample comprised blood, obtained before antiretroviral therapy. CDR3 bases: TGTGCCATCAGTGAGTCGGGACACCAAGAGACCCAGTACTTC. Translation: CAISESGHQETQYF.